Each of the 22 T cell receptor beta chains below was sequenced from the same sample in a study of T cells in localized non-small cell lung cancer. Sequenced by immunoSEQ multiplex PCR; TCRdb stores in-frame clones only, minus some. Of thousands of clones in the sample, roughly 25% are singletons; the top ten hold nearly 15%. This specimen was lung tumor tissue, taken before any cancer treatment. These receptors were taken from a female donor of 60 years or more with stage I lung adenocarcinoma.

The rearrangement uses TRBV18 and TRBJ2-1, with TRBD1 matching 8 bases. The CDR3 is made up of 13 amino acids. CDR1 is KGHSH, CDR2 LQKENI, per germline. Germline trimming cut 4 bases from V and 8 bases from J; bases unmatched to any gene: 4. CDR3 region: CASSLQGGDEQFF. For the CDR3, the DNA is TGTGCCAGCTCACTACAGGGGGGCGATGAGCAGTTCTTC.

The DNA for the CDR3 is TGCAGCGTTCGCGCGGGAGCAAATCCCTACGAGCAGTACTTC. Protein product: CSVRAGANPYEQYF. The chain links TRBV29-1 to TRBJ2-7; 7 bases are shared with TRBD2. This CDR3 is 14 amino acids long. Germline-derived CDR1 and CDR2 are SQVTM and ANQGSEA. V lost 5 bases to trimming and J lost 2 bases; unmatched junction nucleotides: 9.

This clone was observed a handful of times. The J gene is TRBJ2-1, the V gene TRBV9, with 7 bases matching TRBD1. Germline V gene lookup returns CDR1 SGDLS and CDR2 YYNGEE. Germline trimming cut 4 bases from V and 5 bases from J; bases unmatched to any gene: 12. The CDR3 contains 16 residues. Written as DNA, the CDR3 is TGTGCCAGCAGCCCCACCCTCGGGACAGCTGACAATGAGCAGTTCTTC. Its translation is CASSPTLGTADNEQFF. The full variable domain, with the rest looked up from reference TRBV9 and TRBJ2-1, is DSGVTQTPKHLITATGQRVTLRCSPRSGDLSVYWYQQSLDQGLQFLIQYYNGEERAKGNILERFSAQQFPDLHSELNLSSLELGDSALYFCASSPTLGTADNEQFFGPGTRLTVL.

In this sample, this clone turned up a few times. This chain joins TRBV11-3 and TRBJ2-2, with 7 bases lining up with TRBD1. The germline CDR1 and CDR2 sequences are SGHNT and YENEEA. The CDR3 totals 16 residues. Unmatched junction bases numbered 12, after V lost 5 bases and J lost 6 bases. The CDR3 is CASSITGDRVAGELFF. DNA for the CDR3: TGTGCCAGCAGCATAACAGGGGACCGGGTCGCCGGGGAGCTGTTTTTT.

V gene TRBV4-1 combines with J gene TRBJ1-2, with TRBD1 matching over 10 bases. This CDR3 has 17 residues. V lost 0 bases and J lost 5; bases outside the gene matches: 9. CDR1 and CDR2 (germline): MGHRA, YSYEKL. Here the CDR3 DNA reads TGCGCCAGCAGCCAAGAAACGACAGGGGGCGCCTTTTATGGCTACACCTTC. Translating it yields CASSQETTGGAFYGYTF.

In this sample, this clone turned up a few times. This chain connects TRBV11-3 to TRBJ2-3, with 8 bases identical to TRBD2. V lost 8 bases to trimming and J lost 2 bases; unmatched junction nucleotides: 6. CDR3 length: 14 residues. Germline loops: CDR1 SGHNT, CDR2 YENEEA. In DNA form, the CDR3 reads TGTGCCAGCGCCGAGCGGGGGTACACAGATACGCAGTATTTT. It codes for CASAERGYTDTQYF.

V is TRBV10-2 and J is TRBJ1-1; a weak D match, TRBD1 (5 bases). Germline CDR1 reads WSHSY; CDR2 reads SAAADI. The CDR3 totals 15 residues. Between the trimmed V and J ends, which lost 3 bases and 5 bases, there was a span of 16 bases. CDR3 protein: CASSEDWGGETEAFF. DNA of the CDR3: TGCGCCAGCAGTGAAGATTGGGGGGGTGAAACTGAAGCTTTCTTT.

The V and J genes are TRBV9 and TRBJ1-1; no reliable D call. With 6 bases removed from V and 0 bases from J, the gap between germline ends came to 12 bases. The CDR3 runs to 14 residues. Per the germline V gene, CDR1 is SGDLS and CDR2 is YYNGEE. CDR3 bases: TGTGCCAGCAACCCCGACGGGCTGAACACTGAAGCTTTCTTT. It yields the protein CASNPDGLNTEAFF.

This clone was recorded a few times. The chain couples TRBV6-8 to TRBJ1-1; D unclear. The V end lost 6 bases, the J end lost 5 bases, and 13 bases lay between the germline ends. Germline values: CDR1 MNHGY, CDR2 SAAAGT. This CDR3 spans 13 amino acids. The CDR3 protein is CASRGELTTEAFF. CDR3 sequence (DNA): TGTGCCAGCAGGGGTGAATTAACGACTGAAGCTTTCTTT.

The rearrangement links TRBV30 to TRBJ1-2; no clear D. Germline CDR1 reads GTSNPN; CDR2 reads SVGIG (reference sequence). The CDR3 loop spans 11 amino acids. Trimming stripped 2 bases from V and 3 bases from J, with 4 bases between. For the CDR3, the DNA is TGTGCCTGGAGTCCCCACTATGGCTACACCTTC. Translated, it gives CAWSPHYGYTF. Filled out from reference TRBV30 and TRBJ1-2, the complete variable domain reads SQTIHQWPATLVQPVGSPLSLECTVEGTSNPNLYWYRQAAGRGLQLLFYSVGIGQISSEVPQNLSASRPQDRQFILSSKKLLLSDSGFYLCAWSPHYGYTFGSGTRLTVV.

This rearrangement joins TRBV30 to TRBJ2-5; D gene uncertain. Per germline, CDR1 GTSNPN and CDR2 SVGIG (reference sequence). Trimming pared 5 bases from V and 5 bases from J, leaving 15 bases between. This CDR3 spans 13 amino acids. CDR3 nucleotides: TGTGCCTGGGCTCCCGGGTCTGGGGAGACCCAGTACTTC. Amino acids: CAWAPGSGETQYF.

This clone has only a few counts. This rearrangement joins TRBV6-8 to TRBJ2-5; 7 bases are a match to TRBD1. The V segment lost 2 bases and the J segment 5 bases; nucleotides outside the gene matches: 5. The germline CDR1 and CDR2 sequences are MNHGY and SAAAGT. The CDR3 is 14 amino acids. CDR3 protein: CASSYEQGRETQYF. The CDR3 DNA sequence: TGTGCCAGCAGTTACGAACAGGGGCGTGAGACCCAGTACTTC.

V is TRBV11-3 and J is TRBJ1-1, with D possibly being TRBD1 (5 bases). The V gene's germline CDR1 is SGHNT and CDR2 YENEEA. The germline V and J ends were trimmed by 3 bases and 4 bases, with 12 bases remaining between them. There are 14 residues in the CDR3. DNA for the CDR3: TGTGCCAGCAGCTTGGGGGAACGGGGCACTGAAGCTTTCTTT. Its translation: CASSLGERGTEAFF.

Judged by abundance, this clone is medium-sized. This sequence joins TRBV6-8 and TRBJ2-4; D is perhaps TRBD1 (5 bases). V shed 4 bases and J shed 6 bases, with 13 bases lying between them. The V gene's germline CDR1 is MNHGY and CDR2 SAAAGT. The CDR3 has 14 amino acids. CDR3 protein: CASSSPQRGNIQYF. In DNA form, the CDR3 reads TGTGCCAGCAGTTCCCCCCAAAGGGGAAACATTCAGTACTTC.

The gene calls are TRBV5-1 and TRBJ1-2; D ambiguous. The V gene's germline CDR1 is SGHRS and CDR2 YFSETQ. V dropped 2 bases and J dropped 0 bases, with 17 bases sitting between them. This CDR3 comprises 17 residues. The CDR3 sequence: CASSLNGAAQSNYGYTF. CDR3 DNA sequence: TGCGCCAGCAGCTTAAATGGCGCAGCCCAATCTAACTATGGCTACACCTTC. Full variable domain (rest looked up from reference TRBV5-1 and TRBJ1-2): KAGVTQTPRYLIKTRGQQVTLSCSPISGHRSVSWYQQTPGQGLQFLFEYFSETQRNKGNFPGRFSGRQFSNSRSEMNVSTLELGDSALYLCASSLNGAAQSNYGYTFGSGTRLTVV.

The chain carries TRBV30 and TRBJ1-2; D not certain. Deletions cut 2 bases from V and 8 bases from J, with 15 bases between. Per the germline V gene, CDR1 is GTSNPN and CDR2 is SVGIG (reference sequence). This CDR3 spans 13 amino acids. Written as DNA, the CDR3 is TGTGCCTGGAGTTTGGCACGTTTCCGGGGCTACACCTTC. Translating gives CAWSLARFRGYTF.

V gene TRBV28 combines with J gene TRBJ2-6; D gene ambiguous. CDR3 length equals 16 residues. V lost 2 bases and J lost 1, with 9 bases in between. Germline V CDR1 and CDR2: MDHEN, SYDVKM. The CDR3 DNA reads as TGTGCCAGCAGTTTAGGTGAGGCTTCTGGGGCCAACGTCCTGACTTTC. This sequence encodes CASSLGEASGANVLTF.

Only a few counts were recorded for this clone. The rearrangement uses TRBV11-3 and TRBJ1-4, with 7 bases that match TRBD1. The CDR3 loop spans 19 amino acids. V dropped 6 bases and J dropped 0; count of bases not matched to a gene: 16. In germline, CDR1 is SGHNT, CDR2 YENEEA. The CDR3 DNA reads as TGTGCCAGCAGACCACTTTGGGGGGACAGTACCGCAACTAATGAAAAACTGTTTTTT. Its translation: CASRPLWGDSTATNEKLFF.

V gene TRBV19 combines with J gene TRBJ2-1, with 7 bases matching TRBD2. The CDR3 runs 15 residues. Germline V gene data show CDR1 as LNHDA and CDR2 as SQIVND (reference sequence). V shed 5 bases and J 6 bases; nucleotides not matched to a gene: 10. CDR3 in amino acids: CASSPGLAAFNEQFF. The CDR3 DNA reads TGTGCCAGTAGTCCAGGGCTAGCGGCCTTCAATGAGCAGTTCTTC.

V gene TRBV30 combines with J gene TRBJ2-1, with D perhaps TRBD2 (6 bases). This CDR3 spans 16 amino acids. V lost 2 bases, J lost 7 bases, and 21 bases lay in between. CDR1 and CDR2 (germline): GTSNPN, SVGIG (reference sequence). In DNA, the CDR3 is TGTGCCTGGAGTTTACCGGGACTTAGGTCAGGAAATGAGCAGTTCTTC. It encodes CAWSLPGLRSGNEQFF.

The gene calls are TRBV4-1 and TRBJ1-1, with a tentative D call TRBD1 (6 bases). The CDR3 has 17 residues. Deletions cut 0 bases from V and 1 base from J, with 15 bases between. Germline V lookup: CDR1 MGHRA, CDR2 YSYEKL. Here the CDR3 reads CASSQEFGGQKNTEAFF. DNA for the CDR3: TGCGCCAGCAGCCAAGAGTTTGGGGGGCAAAAGAACACTGAAGCTTTCTTT.

This clone was observed a handful of times. This rearrangement joins TRBV2 to TRBJ2-1; the match to TRBD1 covers 11 bases. Germline lookup yields CDR1 SNHLY and CDR2 FYNNEI. Trimming cost V 6 bases and J 8 bases; bases outside gene matches: 9. The CDR3 has 15 residues. CDR3 DNA: TGTGCCAGCAGCTTCCGGGACAGGGGGACTGATGAGCAGTTCTTC. Encoded protein: CASSFRDRGTDEQFF.